These 28 T cell receptor beta chains were sequenced from one sample in a study of T-cell reconstitution after alpha-beta-depleted transplantation in children. Preparation of the TCRbeta library involved a method that used unique molecular identifiers. TCRdb called the PCR reads again in MiXCR, with one record for every CDR3 protein. This table holds hundreds of thousands of distinct CDR3 sequences, 15% to 20% found once. This specimen consisted of PBMCs from the stem cell graft donor, obtained from the stem cell graft. The receptors shown here come from a human donor who donated a stem cell graft to a child with acute myeloid leukemia.

The gene calls are TRBV4-1 and TRBJ1-1, with TRBD1 as a possible D gene (5 bases). V lost 4 bases, J lost 0 bases, and 21 bases lay in between. The CDR3 totals 18 residues. Germline-derived CDR1 and CDR2 are MGHRA and YSYEKL. Here the CDR3 DNA reads TGCGCCAGCAGCCCAGATGCCTCGGGACGTTTTATGAACACTGAAGCTTTCTTT. This sequence encodes CASSPDASGRFMNTEAFF.

This clonotype was seen many times. This rearrangement joins TRBV27 to TRBJ2-1, with 7 bases lining up with TRBD1. With V trimmed by 4 bases and J by 15 bases, 15 bases remained unmatched. Germline V lookup: CDR1 MNHEY, CDR2 SMNVEV (reference sequence). The CDR3 consists of 14 residues. The CDR3 protein is CASSSTDRVDGWFF. CDR3 nucleotide sequence: TGTGCCAGCAGTTCCACCGACAGGGTAGACGGTTGGTTCTTC.

This clonotype was recorded at least ten times. V usage is TRBV10-3 and J usage is TRBJ2-1, with D hard to call. CDR1 is ENHRY, CDR2 SYGVKD, per germline. The CDR3 is 15 amino acids. The germline V and J ends were trimmed by 1 base and 8 bases, with 15 bases remaining between them. In DNA, the CDR3 is TGTGCCATCAGTGAGTTGGGTTGGCAGATGGATGAGCAGTTCTTC. Amino acid sequence: CAISELGWQMDEQFF.

A few counts support this clonotype. The rearrangement uses TRBV20-1 and TRBJ1-4; D is possibly TRBD1 (5 bases). Trimming cost V 2 bases and J 10 bases, with 8 bases left between them. Germline V lookup: CDR1 DFQATT, CDR2 SNEGSKA (reference sequence). This CDR3 is built from 11 residues. The CDR3 coding sequence is TGCAGTGCTAGACAGGGCGGAAAACTGTTTTTT. Translating it yields CSARQGGKLFF.

At least ten counts were recorded for this clonotype. V is TRBV5-4 and J is TRBJ2-5; tentatively, D is TRBD1 or TRBD2 (5 bases each). This CDR3 has 14 amino acids. Germline lookup yields CDR1 SGHNT and CDR2 YYREEE (reference sequence). Trimming pared 1 base from V and 6 bases from J, leaving 13 bases between. DNA for the CDR3: TGTGCCAGCAGCTTGAAGAGGGGAGCAAAGACCCAGTACTTC. Its translation is CASSLKRGAKTQYF.

The chain joins TRBV20-1 to TRBJ1-2, with D tentatively TRBD1 (6 bases). This CDR3 has 11 residues. In germline, CDR1 is DFQATT, CDR2 SNEGSKA (reference sequence). The DNA for the CDR3 is TGCGGGGGGGGGCCACACTATGGCTACACCTTC. This gives the protein CGGGPHYGYTF.

This clonotype was recorded at least ten times. The V and J genes are TRBV29-1 and TRBJ2-5, with 7 positions matching TRBD1. The germline CDR1 and CDR2 sequences are SQVTM and ANQGSEA. This CDR3 comprises 12 residues. The V and J ends lost 4 bases and 1 base, in that order; junction bases with no gene match: 0. The CDR3 nucleotides read TGCAGCGTTGCAGGGGGCCAAGAGACCCAGTACTTC. Protein product: CSVAGGQETQYF.

DNA of the CDR3: TGTGCCAGCAGTTACTCGAAAGGACACCTCCGGGCCAAAGGCCATGAGCAGTTCTTC. Protein: CASSYSKGHLRAKGHEQFF. The V and J genes are TRBV6-2 or TRBV6-3 and TRBJ2-1; the D gene is possibly TRBD1 (5 bases). The germline V gene encodes CDR1 MNHEY and CDR2 SVGEGT. CDR3 length equals 19 residues. Trimming took off 0 bases at V and 8 bases at J, with 26 bases between the two ends.

The sample holds many counts of this clonotype. J is TRBJ1-3 and V is TRBV12-3 or TRBV12-4, with D maybe TRBD1 (5 bases). Trimming took 7 bases from V and 7 from J, leaving 14 bases between them. There are 13 residues in the CDR3. The CDR3 loop is CASTGGPGNTIYF. CDR3 DNA: TGTGCCAGCACCGGAGGGCCAGGGAACACCATATATTTT.

This clonotype was counted at least ten times. The gene calls are TRBV20-1 and TRBJ2-7; a possible D gene is TRBD1 (6 bases). Germline assignment: CDR1 DFQATT and CDR2 SNEGSKA (reference sequence). This CDR3 contains 13 residues. V was shortened by 6 bases and J by 2 bases, with 14 bases between the two germline ends. The CDR3 DNA reads TGCAGTGCACCCGGGACACCTCCCTACGAGCAGTACTTC. This encodes CSAPGTPPYEQYF.

Concerning this clonotype itself: A read error may produce the germline difference seen at one junction end. The chain uses TRBV20-1 and TRBJ2-1; TRBD2 matches 10 bases. Per germline, CDR1 DFQATT and CDR2 SNEGSKA (reference sequence). The CDR3 contains 16 residues. The CDR3 DNA reads TGCTGTGCTAGAGAATTAGCGGGGGGTTCCTACAATGAGCAGTTCTTC. Amino acids: CCARELAGGSYNEQFF.

This clonotype showed up many times. The chain carries TRBV10-3 and TRBJ1-1; 7 nucleotides align to TRBD1. The germline CDR1 and CDR2 sequences are ENHRY and SYGVKD. CDR3 size: 14 residues. The V gene end was trimmed by 4 bases and the J gene end by 0 bases; junction bases not matched to a gene: 2. As DNA, the CDR3 is TGTGCCATCAGTGCGACAGGGATGAACACTGAAGCTTTCTTT. Protein sequence: CAISATGMNTEAFF.

This clonotype has just a few counts. The chain uses TRBV6-2 or TRBV6-3 and TRBJ2-7; maybe TRBD1 (6 bases). Between the trimmed V and J ends, which lost 8 bases and 0 bases, there was a span of 17 bases. This CDR3 contains 15 residues. Germline lookup yields CDR1 MNHEY and CDR2 SVGEGT. In nucleotides, the CDR3 is TGTGCCAGCGCCTGGAGAGGGGGTTCCTCCTACGAGCAGTACTTC. Translation: CASAWRGGSSYEQYF.

This clonotype was detected only a few times. This rearrangement joins TRBV7-9 to TRBJ2-1; no firm D call. V gave up 6 bases and J gave up 0 bases, with 18 bases separating them. This CDR3 contains 17 residues. Germline CDR1 reads SEHNR; CDR2 reads FQNEAQ (reference sequence). The CDR3 here is CASSPPTDQSSYNEQFF. In nucleotides, the CDR3 is TGTGCCAGCAGTCCACCCACGGACCAAAGCTCCTACAATGAGCAGTTCTTC.

This clonotype occurred a few times. The CDR3 protein is CASSSGTSGGPLHNEQFF. The CDR3 coding sequence is TGTGCCAGCAGCTCCGGGACTAGCGGGGGGCCCCTCCACAATGAGCAGTTCTTC. The genes are TRBV11-1 and TRBJ2-1; 15 positions match TRBD2. Losses at the gene ends were 4 bases for V and 5 bases for J; bases not matched to a gene: 9. The CDR3 has 18 residues. Germline V CDR1 and CDR2: SGHAT, FQDESV (reference sequence). Using reference TRBV11-1 and TRBJ2-1 for the parts outside the CDR3, the full variable domain is EAEVAQSPRYKITEKSQAVAFWCDPISGHATLYWYRQILGQGPELLVQFQDESVVDDSQLPKDRFSAERLKGVDSTLKIQPAELGDSAMYLCASSSGTSGGPLHNEQFFGPGTRLTVL.

The gene calls are TRBV24-1 and TRBJ2-5; 10 nucleotides match TRBD2. The germline V gene has CDR1 KGHDR and CDR2 SFDVKD. This CDR3 is 16 amino acids long. The V gene end was trimmed by 9 bases and the J gene end by 2 bases; junction bases not matched to a gene: 11. CDR3 sequence reads: CATGGLAGEMQETQYF. The CDR3 DNA reads TGTGCCACCGGAGGGCTAGCGGGGGAGATGCAAGAGACCCAGTACTTC.

This clonotype was picked up a small number of times. This chain links TRBV7-2 with TRBJ1-1; 7 bases are shared with TRBD1. This CDR3 has 14 residues. Germline V gene lookup returns CDR1 SGHTA and CDR2 FQGNSA. V lost 5 bases and J lost 6; bases outside the gene matches: 9. CDR3 sequence reads: CASSPDRVTAEAFF. The CDR3 DNA follows: TGTGCCAGCAGCCCAGACAGGGTGACTGCTGAAGCTTTCTTT.

The V call is TRBV7-9, the J call TRBJ2-5; TRBD2 matches 12 bases. With 1 base clipped from V and 1 base from J, the junction kept 4 bases outside the gene matches. Germline CDR1 and CDR2: SEHNR and FQNEAQ (reference sequence). This CDR3 comprises 17 residues. The CDR3 DNA is TGTGCCAGCAGCTTAGGTGCTAGCGGGGGGGCCCAAGAGACCCAGTACTTC. Translated, it gives CASSLGASGGAQETQYF.

This clonotype was detected many times. This rearrangement joins TRBV20-1 to TRBJ2-5; a weak D match, TRBD2 (5 bases). The V end was cut by 0 bases, the J end by 5 bases, with 16 bases between. The CDR3 spans 15 residues. Germline V gives CDR1 DFQATT, CDR2 SNEGSKA (reference sequence). The CDR3 DNA sequence: TGCAGTGCTAGAGATGACCGGACTCCCGGGGAGACCCAGTACTTC. This encodes CSARDDRTPGETQYF.

This clonotype was found many times. The V gene is TRBV15, the J gene TRBJ2-7, with 8 bases aligning to TRBD1. The J segment lost 3 bases and the V segment lost 0 bases, leaving 7 bases of the junction unmatched. The CDR3 extends over 16 amino acids. CDR1 is LNHNV and CDR2 is YYDKDF in the germline V gene (reference sequence). Here the CDR3 reads CATSRDTGGNYYEQYF. DNA of the CDR3: TGTGCCACCAGCAGAGATACAGGGGGAAATTACTACGAGCAGTACTTC. Using reference TRBV15 and TRBJ2-7 for the parts outside the CDR3, the full variable domain is DAMVIQNPRYQVTQFGKPVTLSCSQTLNHNVMYWYQQKSSQAPKLLFHYYDKDFNNEADTPDNFQSRRPNTSFCFLDIRSPGLGDTAMYLCATSRDTGGNYYEQYFGPGTRLTVT.

The CDR3 DNA reads TGTGCCAGCAGCTTCCACCCAAGCGATGAGCAGTTCTTC. Its translation is CASSFHPSDEQFF. The V and J genes are TRBV7-3 and TRBJ2-1, with D hard to call. Per the germline V gene, CDR1 is SGHTA and CDR2 is FQGTGA. There are 13 residues in the CDR3. Trimming pared 3 bases from V and 8 bases from J, leaving 11 bases between.

In its sample, this clonotype was seen a few times. The V and J genes are TRBV7-2 and TRBJ1-1; D uncertain. Trimming left V 0 bases short and J 3 bases short, with 5 bases between. This CDR3 has 13 residues. Germline V lookup: CDR1 SGHTA, CDR2 FQGNSA. This CDR3 reads CASSLADYTEAFF. CDR3 nucleotides: TGTGCCAGCAGCTTAGCGGATTACACTGAAGCTTTCTTT.

This clonotype was seen repeatedly, ten times or more. In nucleotides, the CDR3 is TGCGCCAGCAGATCCCCCTTAATAGAGACCCAGTACTTC. It yields the protein CASRSPLIETQYF. The chain is built from TRBV5-1 and TRBJ2-5; D is undetermined. The CDR3 has 13 amino acids. V was cut by 5 bases and J by 4 bases, with 12 bases left in between. Germline V gives CDR1 SGHRS, CDR2 YFSETQ.

This clonotype was detected ten times or more. The V gene is TRBV11-2, the J gene TRBJ2-5; 7 nucleotides align to TRBD2. This CDR3 is 13 amino acids long. The V gene end was trimmed by 6 bases and the J gene end by 1 base; junction bases not matched to a gene: 2. The germline CDR1 and CDR2 sequences are SGHAT and FQNNGV. Here the CDR3 DNA reads TGTGCCAGCAGTCGGGAGGTCCAAGAGACCCAGTACTTC. It translates to CASSREVQETQYF.

The sample holds one count of this clonotype. This chain uses TRBV2 with TRBJ2-6, with 7 bases lining up with TRBD1. CDR1 and CDR2 from the germline V gene are SNHLY and FYNNEI. The CDR3 runs to 16 residues. J lost 0 bases, V lost 4 bases, and 3 bases had no gene match. CDR3 coding DNA: TGTGCCAGCAGTGGGGACAGCCACTCTGGGGCCAACGTCCTGACTTTC. It codes for CASSGDSHSGANVLTF.

This clonotype was picked up many times. This chain uses TRBV20-1 with TRBJ1-2, with D unclear. There are 12 residues in the CDR3. V shed 2 bases and J shed 3 bases, with 7 bases lying between them. CDR1 is DFQATT and CDR2 is SNEGSKA in the germline V gene (reference sequence). CDR3 sequence reads: CSARLGDYGYTF. The CDR3 DNA reads as TGCAGTGCTAGACTGGGCGACTATGGCTACACCTTC.

This clonotype has just a few counts. V and J are TRBV20-1 and TRBJ2-7, with D possibly TRBD2 on 5 matching bases. The V end lost 1 base, the J end lost 6 bases, and 7 bases lay between the germline ends. CDR1 is DFQATT and CDR2 is SNEGSKA in the germline V gene (reference sequence). This CDR3 contains 11 residues. CDR3 in DNA: TGCAGTGCTAGAGGGGCGGGCGAGCAGTACGTC. Protein product: CSARGAGEQYV.

This clonotype appeared a few times. V usage is TRBV11-2 and J usage is TRBJ1-2; TRBD1 matches at 8 bases. Germline V CDR1 and CDR2: SGHAT, FQNNGV. J was trimmed by 4 bases and V by 1 base; bases with no gene match: 20. The CDR3 spans 20 residues. As DNA, the CDR3 is TGTGCCAGCAGCTTAGGAGGAAGGACCGGACAGGGCGTTTTGGGCTATGGCTACACCTTC. Protein sequence: CASSLGGRTGQGVLGYGYTF.